The 27 T cell receptor beta chains presented below share a single source sample, sequenced in a study of control samples from healthy donors and cancer patients. Using immunoSEQ multiplex PCR, the repertoire was profiled, and TCRdb retains in-frame clones only, with some absent. The table records about 95,000 clones, just over 90% of them present only once. Source material: blood. The receptors derive from a woman aged 25 to 39 in good health.

The gene calls are TRBV19 and TRBJ1-3; 8 bases agree with TRBD1. V gave up 4 bases and J gave up 2 bases; unmatched junction bases: 4. Germline CDR1 LNHDA, CDR2 SQIVND (reference sequence). This CDR3 is built from 15 residues. The CDR3 DNA is TGTGCCAGTAGTACCCGACAGGGGACTGGAAACACCATATATTTT. Protein: CASSTRQGTGNTIYF.

This clone was seen once. V is TRBV5-1 and J is TRBJ2-2, with 9 bases matching TRBD2. Germline V gene data show CDR1 as SGHRS and CDR2 as YFSETQ. The CDR3 consists of 17 residues. V dropped 3 bases and J dropped 2; count of bases not matched to a gene: 8. As DNA, the CDR3 is TGCGCCAGCAGCTCAATGGGACTAGCACTAAACACCGGGGAGCTGTTTTTT. It is translated as CASSSMGLALNTGELFF.

The chain joins TRBV4-1 to TRBJ1-4; no clear D gene. V lost 0 bases and J 4 bases, leaving 9 bases between the germline ends. The CDR3 covers 15 residues. Germline values: CDR1 MGHRA, CDR2 YSYEKL. The CDR3 region is CASSQDRGINEKLFF. In nucleotides, the CDR3 is TGCGCCAGCAGCCAAGATCGCGGAATTAATGAAAAACTGTTTTTT.

The J gene is TRBJ1-6, the V gene TRBV27; TRBD1 matches at 8 bases. Germline lookup yields CDR1 MNHEY and CDR2 SMNVEV (reference sequence). The CDR3 runs to 15 residues. V dropped 3 bases and J dropped 8; count of bases not matched to a gene: 6. CDR3 amino acids: CASSFFDRGYSPLHF. CDR3 bases: TGTGCCAGCAGTTTTTTCGACAGGGGATATTCACCCCTCCACTTT.

About this clone: In the same sample, other DNA sequences code for this CDR3. The chain is built from TRBV28 and TRBJ1-5; D uncertain. This CDR3 is 11 amino acids long. V dropped 3 bases and J dropped 3 bases, with 0 bases sitting between them. CDR1 is MDHEN, CDR2 SYDVKM, per germline. The CDR3 region is CASSFNQPQHF. DNA for the CDR3: TGTGCCAGCAGTTTCAATCAGCCCCAGCATTTT.

This sequence joins TRBV29-1 and TRBJ1-2, with no clear D. The CDR3 is 17 residues long. Germline V lookup: CDR1 SQVTM, CDR2 ANQGSEA. Trimming shortened V by 4 bases and J by 8 bases, and 29 bases separated the two germline ends. The CDR3 DNA reads TGCAGCGTTGGAGATTCCAGGAGTATAAGCGCGAGGTGGGGCTACACCTTC. Its protein product is CSVGDSRSISARWGYTF.

The V and J genes are TRBV19 and TRBJ1-3; D gene uncertain. Germline-derived CDR1 and CDR2 are LNHDA and SQIVND (reference sequence). Deletions cut 3 bases from V and 2 bases from J, with 14 bases between. The CDR3 has 16 amino acids. The CDR3 region is CASSIGPNLPGNTIYF. CDR3 bases: TGTGCCAGTAGTATCGGGCCGAACCTCCCTGGAAACACCATATATTTT.

The genes are TRBV4-1 and TRBJ1-6, with D perhaps TRBD1 (5 bases). The CDR3 runs to 16 residues. Germline V CDR1 and CDR2: MGHRA, YSYEKL. Trimming pared 3 bases from V and 5 bases from J, leaving 14 bases between. Here the CDR3 DNA reads TGCGCCAGCAGCCATTCGGGGGGGTTGAATAATTCACCCCTCCACTTT. This codes for CASSHSGGLNNSPLHF.

This chain links TRBV19 with TRBJ1-5; 11 nucleotides align to TRBD1. Trimming cost V 6 bases and J 1 base; bases outside gene matches: 2. Germline V gives CDR1 LNHDA, CDR2 SQIVND (reference sequence). The CDR3 has 15 amino acids. The CDR3, as DNA: TGTGCCAGTAGAAGGGACAGGGGGAGCAATCAGCCCCAGCATTTT. Protein sequence: CASRRDRGSNQPQHF.

The V gene is TRBV11-1, the J gene TRBJ2-2; no reliable D call. V was cut by 4 bases and J by 4 bases, with 10 bases left in between. Germline CDR1 and CDR2: SGHAT and FQDESV (reference sequence). The CDR3 is 14 residues long. The CDR3 DNA sequence: TGTGCCAGCAGCTATGGGCTGGGCACCGGGGAGCTGTTTTTT. It codes for CASSYGLGTGELFF.

The chain couples TRBV3-1 (or the pseudogene TRBV3-2) to TRBJ1-2; D unresolved. From germline, CDR1 is LGHDT and CDR2 YNNKEL (reference sequence). The CDR3 runs 13 residues. V lost 0 bases and J lost 8, with 10 bases in between. CDR3 sequence: CASSQDLVGGYTF. CDR3 bases: TGTGCCAGCAGCCAAGATCTAGTAGGGGGCTACACCTTC.

The rearrangement uses TRBV12-5 and TRBJ1-1; D remains unclear. Trimming removed 1 base at V and 0 bases at J, with 6 bases between. This CDR3 has 14 amino acids. Per germline, CDR1 LGHNT and CDR2 FRNRAP. CDR3 residues: CASGLDEMNTEAFF. In DNA form, the CDR3 reads TGTGCTAGTGGTTTGGACGAAATGAACACTGAAGCTTTCTTT.

The sample holds one count of this clone. The V gene is TRBV5-1, the J gene TRBJ1-4; D not resolved. CDR1 and CDR2 from the germline V gene are SGHRS and YFSETQ. This CDR3 is built from 12 residues. V dropped 4 bases and J dropped 8 bases, with 9 bases sitting between them. The CDR3 nucleotides are TGCGCCAGCAGCGGGAAGGGAGAAAAACTGTTTTTT. Its protein is CASSGKGEKLFF. The variable domain in full, with the rest retrieved from reference TRBV5-1 and TRBJ1-4, is KAGVTQTPRYLIKTRGQQVTLSCSPISGHRSVSWYQQTPGQGLQFLFEYFSETQRNKGNFPGRFSGRQFSNSRSEMNVSTLELGDSALYLCASSGKGEKLFFGSGTQLSVL.

The chain couples TRBV6-1 to TRBJ1-5; D is uncertain. CDR1 is MNHNS and CDR2 is SASEGT in the germline V gene. The V and J ends lost 2 bases and 7 bases respectively, with 12 bases between them. The CDR3 extends over 14 amino acids. The CDR3, as DNA: TGTGCCAGCAGTGAATTGGTGCCGGGGCAGCCCCAGCATTTT. Translating gives CASSELVPGQPQHF.

V usage is TRBV19 and J usage is TRBJ1-3, with D unresolved. V dropped 10 bases and J dropped 4 bases, with 8 bases sitting between them. In germline, CDR1 is LNHDA, CDR2 SQIVND (reference sequence). The CDR3 is 11 amino acids. For the CDR3, the DNA is TGTGCCACCCCGCGCGGAAACACCATATATTTT. Amino acids: CATPRGNTIYF. Full variable domain (remainder filled in from reference TRBV19 and TRBJ1-3): DGGITQSPKYLFRKEGQNVTLSCEQNLNHDAMYWYRQDPGQGLRLIYYSQIVNDFQKGDIAEGYSVSREKKESFPLTVTSAQKNPTAFYLCATPRGNTIYFGEGSWLTVV.

This clone appeared a few times. This chain connects TRBV5-1 to TRBJ1-4, with unresolved D. The CDR3 is 17 amino acids. With 0 bases removed from V and 4 bases from J, the gap between germline ends came to 16 bases. CDR1 is SGHRS and CDR2 is YFSETQ in the germline V gene. The CDR3: CASSLAGMADDNEKLFF. The CDR3 DNA reads TGCGCCAGCAGCTTGGCAGGAATGGCGGATGATAATGAAAAACTGTTTTTT.

J is TRBJ2-1 and V is TRBV7-2; D is unclear. V lost 5 bases and J 4 bases, leaving 12 bases between the germline ends. CDR1 SGHTA and CDR2 FQGNSA come from the germline V gene. The CDR3 is 14 residues long. Written as DNA, the CDR3 is TGTGCCAGCAGCCCCCGGGCGCCTTACAATGAGCAGTTCTTC. Its protein is CASSPRAPYNEQFF.

The J gene is TRBJ2-2, the V gene TRBV5-1; TRBD2 might be the D (5 bases). Looked up from germline, CDR1 is SGHRS and CDR2 is YFSETQ. CDR3 length equals 12 residues. The V and J ends lost 6 bases and 7 bases respectively, with 10 bases between them. CDR3 residues: CASTEAGGELFF. For the CDR3, the DNA is TGCGCCAGCACCGAGGCGGGCGGGGAGCTGTTTTTT.

V usage is TRBV10-3 and J usage is TRBJ2-1; D gene uncertain. The germline gives CDR1 ENHRY, CDR2 SYGVKD. The CDR3 is 15 residues long. The ends were cut back, 0 bases at V and 5 bases at J, with 11 bases in the middle. As DNA, the CDR3 is TGTGCCATCAGTGAGTCCGATAGCACAAACAATGAGCAGTTCTTC. Residues: CAISESDSTNNEQFF.

V is TRBV19 and J is TRBJ1-5, with no clear D. CDR1 LNHDA and CDR2 SQIVND come from the germline V gene (reference sequence). Trimming cost V 8 bases and J 3 bases, with 5 bases left between them. The length of the CDR3 is 11 residues. Here the CDR3 reads CASGYNQPQHF. CDR3 nucleotide sequence: TGTGCCAGTGGGTACAATCAGCCCCAGCATTTT. Based on the CDR3 plus reference TRBV19 and TRBJ1-5, the full variable domain is DGGITQSPKYLFRKEGQNVTLSCEQNLNHDAMYWYRQDPGQGLRLIYYSQIVNDFQKGDIAEGYSVSREKKESFPLTVTSAQKNPTAFYLCASGYNQPQHFGDGTRLSIL.

The CDR3 protein is CASSERGSTDTQYF. CDR3 in DNA: TGTGCCAGCAGTGAACGCGGGAGCACAGATACGCAGTATTTT. This chain joins TRBV6-1 and TRBJ2-3; D is possibly TRBD2 (5 bases). Germline V gene data show CDR1 as MNHNS and CDR2 as SASEGT. V shed 2 bases and J shed 0 bases, with 6 bases lying between them. There are 14 residues in the CDR3.

This clone has only one observation. This chain uses TRBV6-5 with TRBJ2-6; D unclear. Germline V gene sequence: CDR1 MNHEY, CDR2 SVGAGI. This CDR3 comprises 16 residues. V shed 1 base and J shed 2 bases, with 9 bases lying between them. The CDR3 is CASSYYPGAGANVLTF. CDR3 DNA: TGTGCCAGCAGTTACTATCCGGGTGCTGGGGCCAACGTCCTGACTTTC.

The chain joins TRBV30 to TRBJ1-1; D is unresolved. Trimming pared 0 bases from V and 0 bases from J, leaving 5 bases between. The CDR3 length is 13 residues. The germline CDR1 and CDR2 sequences are GTSNPN and SVGIG (reference sequence). The CDR3 DNA reads as TGTGCCTGGAGTGTTGATGTGAACACTGAAGCTTTCTTT. This translates into CAWSVDVNTEAFF.

To note about this clone: The same CDR3 is also encoded by other DNA sequences in this sample. This chain joins TRBV27 and TRBJ2-1, with TRBD2 matching 10 bases. Germline V gene data show CDR1 as MNHEY and CDR2 as SMNVEV (reference sequence). V shed 6 bases, J shed 5 bases, and the junction held 7 bases outside the gene matches. The CDR3 extends over 15 amino acids. This chain's CDR3 is CASSLSSGGNNEQFF. CDR3 DNA: TGTGCCAGCAGCCTCTCTAGCGGGGGTAACAATGAGCAGTTCTTC.

This clone showed up just once. V gene TRBV5-1 combines with J gene TRBJ1-1, with 9 bases lining up with TRBD1. The trim removed 0 bases at V and 5 bases at J, leaving 5 bases unmatched. Germline CDR1 is SGHRS and CDR2 is YFSETQ. This CDR3 has 15 residues. The CDR3 sequence: CASSLAGQGQTEAFF. CDR3 DNA sequence: TGCGCCAGCAGCTTGGCCGGACAGGGGCAAACTGAAGCTTTCTTT.

This chain connects TRBV6-5 to TRBJ2-5; D gene ambiguous. The CDR3 sequence is 14 residues long. V lost 5 bases to trimming and J lost 6 bases, with 16 bases between them. Germline values: CDR1 MNHEY, CDR2 SVGAGI. CDR3 loop: CASSRSVPGQTQYF. The CDR3 DNA is TGTGCCAGCAGTCGCTCGGTCCCAGGACAGACCCAGTACTTC.

This clone came up once. The chain employs TRBV5-6 and TRBJ1-1, with D possibly TRBD1 on 5 matching bases. The V end was cut by 0 bases, the J end by 2 bases, with 8 bases between. The length of the CDR3 is 14 residues. CDR1 is SGHDT, CDR2 YYEEEE, per germline. The CDR3 loop is CASSLGGRNTEAFF. The CDR3 DNA reads as TGTGCCAGCAGCTTGGGGGGCCGTAACACTGAAGCTTTCTTT.